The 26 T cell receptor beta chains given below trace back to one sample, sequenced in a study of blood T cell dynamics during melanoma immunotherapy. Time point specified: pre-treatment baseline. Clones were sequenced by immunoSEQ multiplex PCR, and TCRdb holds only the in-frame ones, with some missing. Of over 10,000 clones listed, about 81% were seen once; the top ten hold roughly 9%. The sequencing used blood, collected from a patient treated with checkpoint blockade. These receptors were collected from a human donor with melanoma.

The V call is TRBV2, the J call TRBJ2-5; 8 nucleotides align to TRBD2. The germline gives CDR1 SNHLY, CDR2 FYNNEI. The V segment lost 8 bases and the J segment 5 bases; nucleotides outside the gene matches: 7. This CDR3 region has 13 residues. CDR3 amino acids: CASGFKRGETQYF. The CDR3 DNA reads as TGTGCCAGCGGCTTTAAGCGGGGGGAGACCCAGTACTTC.

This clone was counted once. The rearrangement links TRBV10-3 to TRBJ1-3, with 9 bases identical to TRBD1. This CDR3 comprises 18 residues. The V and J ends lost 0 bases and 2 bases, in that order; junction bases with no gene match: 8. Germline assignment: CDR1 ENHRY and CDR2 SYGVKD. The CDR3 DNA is TGTGCCATCAGTGAGTCGAGGGGACAGGGATCGACTGGAAACACCATATATTTT. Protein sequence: CAISESRGQGSTGNTIYF.

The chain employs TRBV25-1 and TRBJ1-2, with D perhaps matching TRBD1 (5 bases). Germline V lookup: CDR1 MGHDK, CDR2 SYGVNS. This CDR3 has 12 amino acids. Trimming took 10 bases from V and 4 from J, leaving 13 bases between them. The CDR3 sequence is CATDGGIYGYTF. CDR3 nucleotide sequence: TGTGCCACCGATGGGGGGATCTATGGCTACACCTTC.

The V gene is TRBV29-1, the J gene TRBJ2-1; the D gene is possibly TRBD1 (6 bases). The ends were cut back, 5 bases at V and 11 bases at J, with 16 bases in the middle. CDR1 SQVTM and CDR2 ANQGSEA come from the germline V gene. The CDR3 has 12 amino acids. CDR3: CSVPLGGQQQFF. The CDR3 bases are TGCAGCGTTCCTCTCGGTGGACAGCAGCAGTTCTTC.

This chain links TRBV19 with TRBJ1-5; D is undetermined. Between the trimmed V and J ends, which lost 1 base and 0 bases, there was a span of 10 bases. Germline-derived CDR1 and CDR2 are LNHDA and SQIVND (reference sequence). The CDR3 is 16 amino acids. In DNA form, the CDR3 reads TGTGCCAGTAGTATAGCTGGGAGTTATAGCAATCAGCCCCAGCATTTT. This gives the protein CASSIAGSYSNQPQHF.

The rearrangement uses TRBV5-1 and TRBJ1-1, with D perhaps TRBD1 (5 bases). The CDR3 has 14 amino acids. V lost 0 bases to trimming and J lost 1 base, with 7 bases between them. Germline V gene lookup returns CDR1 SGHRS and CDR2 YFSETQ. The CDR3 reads CASSLVQGNTEAFF. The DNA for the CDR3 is TGCGCCAGCAGCTTGGTGCAGGGGAACACTGAAGCTTTCTTT.

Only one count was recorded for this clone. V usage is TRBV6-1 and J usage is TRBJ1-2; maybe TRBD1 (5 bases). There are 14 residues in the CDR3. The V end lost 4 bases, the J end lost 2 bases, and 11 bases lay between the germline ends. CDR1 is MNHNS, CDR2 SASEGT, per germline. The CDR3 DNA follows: TGTGCCAGCAGTGTAGGCAGGGTAAACTATGGCTACACCTTC. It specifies CASSVGRVNYGYTF.

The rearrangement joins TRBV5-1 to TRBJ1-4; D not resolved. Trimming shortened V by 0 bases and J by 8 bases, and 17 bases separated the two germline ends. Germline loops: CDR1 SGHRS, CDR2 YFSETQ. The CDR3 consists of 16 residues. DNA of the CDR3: TGCGCCAGCAGCTTGGATAGGACTCAAATTCGGGAAAAACTGTTTTTT. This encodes CASSLDRTQIREKLFF.

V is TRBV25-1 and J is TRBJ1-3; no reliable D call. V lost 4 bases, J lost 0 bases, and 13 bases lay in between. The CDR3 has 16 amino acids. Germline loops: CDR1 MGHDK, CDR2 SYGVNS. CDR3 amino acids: CASSVGNINSGNTIYF. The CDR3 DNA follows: TGTGCCAGCAGTGTGGGGAACATCAACTCTGGAAACACCATATATTTT.

The CDR3 spells CASSPGGADSGNTIYF. DNA for the CDR3: TGTGCCAGCTCACCAGGGGGCGCAGACTCTGGAAACACCATATATTTT. V gene TRBV18 combines with J gene TRBJ1-3; D perhaps matches TRBD1 (6 bases). Trimming left V 2 bases short and J 0 bases short, with 11 bases between. The CDR3 runs to 16 residues. Germline V gives CDR1 KGHSH, CDR2 LQKENI. Complete variable domain (other parts from reference TRBV18 and TRBJ1-3): NAGVMQNPRHLVRRRGQEARLRCSPMKGHSHVYWYRQLPEEGLKFMVYLQKENIIDESGMPKERFSAEFPKEGPSILRIQQVVRGDSAAYFCASSPGGADSGNTIYFGEGSWLTVV.

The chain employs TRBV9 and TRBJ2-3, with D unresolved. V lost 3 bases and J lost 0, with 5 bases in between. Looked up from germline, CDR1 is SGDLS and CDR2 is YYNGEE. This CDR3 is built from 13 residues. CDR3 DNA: TGTGCCAGCAGCGCCGACAGCACAGATACGCAGTATTTT. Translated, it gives CASSADSTDTQYF.

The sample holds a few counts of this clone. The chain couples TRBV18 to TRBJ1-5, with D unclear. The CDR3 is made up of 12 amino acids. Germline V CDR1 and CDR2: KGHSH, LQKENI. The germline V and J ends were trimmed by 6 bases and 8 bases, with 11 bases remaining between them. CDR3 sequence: CASSDPGKPQHF. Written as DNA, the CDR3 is TGTGCCAGCTCCGACCCGGGGAAGCCCCAGCATTTT.

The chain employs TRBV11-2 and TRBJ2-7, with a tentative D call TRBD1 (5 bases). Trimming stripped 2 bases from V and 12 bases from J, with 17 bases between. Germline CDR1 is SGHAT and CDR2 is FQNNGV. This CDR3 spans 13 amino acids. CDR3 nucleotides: TGTGCCAGCAGCTTATCGAGTGGTAGGGGTCTGTACTTC. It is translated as CASSLSSGRGLYF.

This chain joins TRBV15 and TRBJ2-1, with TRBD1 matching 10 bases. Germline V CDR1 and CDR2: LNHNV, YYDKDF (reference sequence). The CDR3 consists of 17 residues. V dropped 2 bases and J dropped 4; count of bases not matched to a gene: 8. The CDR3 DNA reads TGTGCCACCAGCAGACCGTTAAGGACAGGGGGATACAATGAGCAGTTCTTC. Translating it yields CATSRPLRTGGYNEQFF.

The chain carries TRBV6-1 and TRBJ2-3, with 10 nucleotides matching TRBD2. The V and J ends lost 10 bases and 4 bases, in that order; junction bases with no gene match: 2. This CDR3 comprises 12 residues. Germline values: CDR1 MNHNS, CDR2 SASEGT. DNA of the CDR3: TGTGCCACTCTAGCGGGAGCAGATACGCAGTATTTT. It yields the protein CATLAGADTQYF.

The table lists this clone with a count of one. CDR3 sequence: CASGMTGPGANVLTF. The CDR3 nucleotides are TGTGCCAGCGGAATGACAGGGCCCGGGGCCAACGTCCTGACTTTC. The chain has TRBV7-3 and TRBJ2-6; TRBD1 matches 7 bases. Germline V gene data show CDR1 as SGHTA and CDR2 as FQGTGA. This CDR3 is 15 amino acids long. The ends lost 8 bases at V and 4 bases at J; junction bases unmatched: 8.

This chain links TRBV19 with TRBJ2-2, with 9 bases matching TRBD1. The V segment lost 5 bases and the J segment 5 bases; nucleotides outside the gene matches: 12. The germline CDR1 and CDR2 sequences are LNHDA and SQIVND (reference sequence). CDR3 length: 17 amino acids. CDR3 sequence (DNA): TGTGCCAGTAGTCCACTGGGACAGGGAATGAGTACCGGGGAGCTGTTTTTT. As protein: CASSPLGQGMSTGELFF.

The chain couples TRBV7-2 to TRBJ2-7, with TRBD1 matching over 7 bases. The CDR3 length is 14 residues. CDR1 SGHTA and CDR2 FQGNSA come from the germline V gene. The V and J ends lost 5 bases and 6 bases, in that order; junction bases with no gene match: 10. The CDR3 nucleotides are TGTGCCAGCAGCACGACGACAGGGTTTAGCGAGCAGTACTTC. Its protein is CASSTTTGFSEQYF.

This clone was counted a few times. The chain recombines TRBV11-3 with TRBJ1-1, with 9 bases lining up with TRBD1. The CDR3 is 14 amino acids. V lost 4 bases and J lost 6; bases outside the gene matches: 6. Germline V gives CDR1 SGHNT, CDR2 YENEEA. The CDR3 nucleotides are TGTGCCAGCAGCTCGGGACAGGGTTCCTCTGAAGCTTTCTTT. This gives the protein CASSSGQGSSEAFF.

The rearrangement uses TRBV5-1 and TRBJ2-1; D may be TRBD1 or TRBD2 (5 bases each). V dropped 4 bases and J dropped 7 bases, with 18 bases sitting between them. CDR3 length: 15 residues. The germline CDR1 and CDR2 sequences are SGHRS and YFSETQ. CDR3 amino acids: CASSPSPLGGNEQFF. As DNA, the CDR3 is TGCGCCAGCAGCCCCAGCCCGCTTGGGGGAAATGAGCAGTTCTTC.

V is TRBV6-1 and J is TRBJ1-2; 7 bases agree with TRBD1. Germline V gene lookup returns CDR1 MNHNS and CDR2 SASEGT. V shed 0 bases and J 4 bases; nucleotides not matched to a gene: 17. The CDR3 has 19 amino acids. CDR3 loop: CASSEARGDGTAGPYGYTF. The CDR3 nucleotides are TGTGCCAGCAGTGAAGCGCGGGGGGATGGGACAGCCGGCCCCTATGGCTACACCTTC.

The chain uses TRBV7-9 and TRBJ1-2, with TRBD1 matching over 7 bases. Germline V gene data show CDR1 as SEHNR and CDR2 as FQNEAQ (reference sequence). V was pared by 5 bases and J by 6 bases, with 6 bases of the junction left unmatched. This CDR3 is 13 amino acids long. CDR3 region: CASSDRDSHGYTF. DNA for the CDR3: TGTGCCAGCAGCGACCGGGACAGTCATGGCTACACCTTC.

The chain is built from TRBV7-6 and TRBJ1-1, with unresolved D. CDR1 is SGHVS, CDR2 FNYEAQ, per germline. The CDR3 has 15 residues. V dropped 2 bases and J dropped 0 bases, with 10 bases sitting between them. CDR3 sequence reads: CASSLPRRVNTEAFF. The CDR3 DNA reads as TGTGCCAGCAGCTTACCCCGGAGGGTGAACACTGAAGCTTTCTTT.

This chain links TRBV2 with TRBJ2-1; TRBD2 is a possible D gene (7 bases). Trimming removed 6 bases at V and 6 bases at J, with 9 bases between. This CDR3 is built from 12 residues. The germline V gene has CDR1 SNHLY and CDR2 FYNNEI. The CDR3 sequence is CASRGGGNEQFF. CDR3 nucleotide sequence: TGTGCCAGCAGAGGGGGGGGCAATGAGCAGTTCTTC.

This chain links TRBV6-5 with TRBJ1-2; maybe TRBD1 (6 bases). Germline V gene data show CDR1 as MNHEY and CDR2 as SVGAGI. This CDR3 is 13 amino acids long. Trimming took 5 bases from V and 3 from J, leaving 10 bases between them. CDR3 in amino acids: CASSIQGHYGYTF. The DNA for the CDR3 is TGTGCCAGCAGTATACAGGGTCACTATGGCTACACCTTC.

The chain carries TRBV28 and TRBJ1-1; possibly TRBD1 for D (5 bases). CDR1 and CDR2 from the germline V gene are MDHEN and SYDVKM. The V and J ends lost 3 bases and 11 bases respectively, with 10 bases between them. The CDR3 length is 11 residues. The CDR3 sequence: CASSLFGTAFF. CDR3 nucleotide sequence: TGTGCCAGCAGTTTGTTCGGGACGGCTTTCTTT. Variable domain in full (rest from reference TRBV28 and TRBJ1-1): DVKVTQSSRYLVKRTGEKVFLECVQDMDHENMFWYRQDPGLGLRLIYFSYDVKMKEKGDIPEGYSVSREKKERFSLILESASTNQTSMYLCASSLFGTAFFGQGTRLTVV.